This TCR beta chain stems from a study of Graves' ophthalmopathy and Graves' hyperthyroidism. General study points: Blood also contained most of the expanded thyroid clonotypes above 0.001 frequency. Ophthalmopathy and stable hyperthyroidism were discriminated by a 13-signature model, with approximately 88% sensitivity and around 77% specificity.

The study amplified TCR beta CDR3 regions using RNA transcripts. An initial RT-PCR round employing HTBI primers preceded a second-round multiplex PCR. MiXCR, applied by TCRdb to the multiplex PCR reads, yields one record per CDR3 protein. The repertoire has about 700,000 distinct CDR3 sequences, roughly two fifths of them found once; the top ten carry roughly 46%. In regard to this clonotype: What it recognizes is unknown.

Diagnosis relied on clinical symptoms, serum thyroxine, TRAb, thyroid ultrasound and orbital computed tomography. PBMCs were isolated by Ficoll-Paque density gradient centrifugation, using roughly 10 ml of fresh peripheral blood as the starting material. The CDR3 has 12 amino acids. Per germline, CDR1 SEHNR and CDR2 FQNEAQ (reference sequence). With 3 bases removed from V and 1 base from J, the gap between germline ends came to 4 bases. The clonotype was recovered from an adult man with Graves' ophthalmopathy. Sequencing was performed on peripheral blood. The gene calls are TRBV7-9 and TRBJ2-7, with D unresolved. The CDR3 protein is CASSFFSYEQYF. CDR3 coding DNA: TGTGCCAGCAGCTTTTTTTCCTACGAGCAGTACTTC.